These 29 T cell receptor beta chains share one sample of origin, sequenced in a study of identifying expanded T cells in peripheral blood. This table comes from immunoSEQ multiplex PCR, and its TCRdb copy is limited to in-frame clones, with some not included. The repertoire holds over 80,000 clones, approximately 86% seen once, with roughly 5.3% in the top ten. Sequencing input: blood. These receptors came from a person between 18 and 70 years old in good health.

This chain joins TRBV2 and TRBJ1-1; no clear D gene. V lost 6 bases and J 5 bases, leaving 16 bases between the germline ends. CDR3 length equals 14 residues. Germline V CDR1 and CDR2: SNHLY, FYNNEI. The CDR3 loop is CASSDPPLGTEAFF. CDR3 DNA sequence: TGTGCCAGCAGCGACCCACCCCTCGGGACTGAAGCTTTCTTT.

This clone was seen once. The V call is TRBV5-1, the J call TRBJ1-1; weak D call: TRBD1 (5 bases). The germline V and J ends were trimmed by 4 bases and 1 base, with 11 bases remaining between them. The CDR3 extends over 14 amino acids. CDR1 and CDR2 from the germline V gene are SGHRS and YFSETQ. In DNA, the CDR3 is TGCGCCAGCAGCGTACGGGACCCGAACACTGAAGCTTTCTTT. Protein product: CASSVRDPNTEAFF. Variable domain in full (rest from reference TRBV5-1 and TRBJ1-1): KAGVTQTPRYLIKTRGQQVTLSCSPISGHRSVSWYQQTPGQGLQFLFEYFSETQRNKGNFPGRFSGRQFSNSRSEMNVSTLELGDSALYLCASSVRDPNTEAFFGQGTRLTVV.

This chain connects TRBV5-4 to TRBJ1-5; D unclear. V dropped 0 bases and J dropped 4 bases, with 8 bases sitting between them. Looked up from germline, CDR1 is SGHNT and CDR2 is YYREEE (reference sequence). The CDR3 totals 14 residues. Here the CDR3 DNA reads TGTGCCAGCAGCTTGGCCCCTCATAATCAGCCCCAGCATTTT. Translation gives CASSLAPHNQPQHF.

The CDR3 nucleotides are TGTGCCAGCAGCTTCGGGGGCGATAATCAGCCCCAGCATTTT. Its protein product is CASSFGGDNQPQHF. V is TRBV7-9 and J is TRBJ1-5; a possible D gene is TRBD1 (6 bases). V lost 3 bases and J lost 4, with 10 bases in between. The CDR3 covers 14 residues. The V gene's germline CDR1 is SEHNR and CDR2 FQNEAQ (reference sequence).

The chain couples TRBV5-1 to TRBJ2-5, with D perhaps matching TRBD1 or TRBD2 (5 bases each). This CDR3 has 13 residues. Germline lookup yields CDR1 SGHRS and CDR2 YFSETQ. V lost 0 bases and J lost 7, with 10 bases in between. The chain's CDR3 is CASSLGGRSTQYF. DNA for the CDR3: TGCGCCAGCAGCTTGGGGGGACGGTCGACCCAGTACTTC.

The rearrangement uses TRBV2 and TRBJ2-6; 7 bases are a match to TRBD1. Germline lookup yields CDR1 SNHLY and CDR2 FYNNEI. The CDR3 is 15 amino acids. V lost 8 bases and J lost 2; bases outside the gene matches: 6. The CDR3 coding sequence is TGTGCCAGCGGGGACGGGACAGCTGGGGCCAACGTCCTGACTTTC. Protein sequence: CASGDGTAGANVLTF.

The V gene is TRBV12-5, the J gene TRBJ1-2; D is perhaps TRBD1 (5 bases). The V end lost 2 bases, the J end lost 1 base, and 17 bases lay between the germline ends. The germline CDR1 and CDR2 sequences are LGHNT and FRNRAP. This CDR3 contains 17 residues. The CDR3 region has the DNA TGTGCTAGTGGTTTGACTCCGACAGCCACCAATAACTATGGCTACACCTTC. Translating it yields CASGLTPTATNNYGYTF.

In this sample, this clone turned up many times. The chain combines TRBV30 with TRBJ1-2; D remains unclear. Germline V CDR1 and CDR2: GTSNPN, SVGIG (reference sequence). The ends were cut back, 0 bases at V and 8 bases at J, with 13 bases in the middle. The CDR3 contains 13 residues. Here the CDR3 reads CAWSVRAAPGYTF. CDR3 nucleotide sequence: TGTGCCTGGAGTGTACGAGCAGCCCCGGGCTACACCTTC.

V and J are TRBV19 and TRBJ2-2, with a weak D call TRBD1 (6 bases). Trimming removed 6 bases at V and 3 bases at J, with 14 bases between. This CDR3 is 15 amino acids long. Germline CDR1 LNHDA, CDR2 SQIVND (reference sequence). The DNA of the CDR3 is TGTGCCAGTAGCATACAGGGCAGGGACACCGGGGAGCTGTTTTTT. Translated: CASSIQGRDTGELFF.

The CDR3 is CASSSGGTTDTQYF. CDR3 bases: TGCGCCAGCAGCAGCGGGGGGACTACAGATACGCAGTATTTT. The rearrangement links TRBV5-1 to TRBJ2-3, with 9 positions matching TRBD2. Losses at the gene ends were 4 bases for V and 3 bases for J; bases not matched to a gene: 3. CDR1 is SGHRS and CDR2 is YFSETQ in the germline V gene. This CDR3 is built from 14 residues.

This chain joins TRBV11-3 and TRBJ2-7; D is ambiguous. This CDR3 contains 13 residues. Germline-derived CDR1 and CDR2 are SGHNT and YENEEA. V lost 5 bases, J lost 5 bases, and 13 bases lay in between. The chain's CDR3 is CASSPLRRDEQYF. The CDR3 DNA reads TGTGCCAGCAGCCCCCTCCGCCGTGACGAGCAGTACTTC.

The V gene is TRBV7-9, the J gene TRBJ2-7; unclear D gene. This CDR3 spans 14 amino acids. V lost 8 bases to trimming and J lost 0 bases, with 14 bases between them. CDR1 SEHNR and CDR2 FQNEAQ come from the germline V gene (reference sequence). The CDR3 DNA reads TGTGCCAGCGGCCCCCGGGCGACCTCCTACGAGCAGTACTTC. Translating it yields CASGPRATSYEQYF.

The CDR3 protein is CASSYPGQEFYEQYF. CDR3 nucleotide sequence: TGCGCCAGCAGCTATCCGGGACAGGAGTTTTACGAGCAGTACTTC. The rearrangement uses TRBV4-1 and TRBJ2-7, with TRBD1 matching over 8 bases. The CDR3 has 15 residues. V was clipped by 5 bases and J by 4 bases; unmatched bases: 10. Per the germline V gene, CDR1 is MGHRA and CDR2 is YSYEKL.

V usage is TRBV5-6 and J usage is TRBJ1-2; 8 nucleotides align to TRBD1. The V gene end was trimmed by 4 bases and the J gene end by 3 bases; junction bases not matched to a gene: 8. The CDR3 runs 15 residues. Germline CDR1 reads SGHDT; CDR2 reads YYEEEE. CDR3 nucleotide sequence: TGTGCCAGCAGCCAGACCGGGACAGGAGACTATGGCTACACCTTC. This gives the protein CASSQTGTGDYGYTF.

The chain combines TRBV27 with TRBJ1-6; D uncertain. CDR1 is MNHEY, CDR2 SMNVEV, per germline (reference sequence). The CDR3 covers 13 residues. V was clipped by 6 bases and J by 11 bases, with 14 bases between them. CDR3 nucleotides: TGTGCCAGCAGCCCGATTCCAGAGGCACCCCTCCACTTT. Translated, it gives CASSPIPEAPLHF.

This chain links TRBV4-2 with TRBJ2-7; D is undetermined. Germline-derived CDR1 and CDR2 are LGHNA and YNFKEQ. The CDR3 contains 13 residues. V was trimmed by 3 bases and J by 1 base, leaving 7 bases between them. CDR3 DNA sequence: TGTGCCAGCAGCCACGGGCCTTCCTACGAGCAGTACTTC. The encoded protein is CASSHGPSYEQYF.

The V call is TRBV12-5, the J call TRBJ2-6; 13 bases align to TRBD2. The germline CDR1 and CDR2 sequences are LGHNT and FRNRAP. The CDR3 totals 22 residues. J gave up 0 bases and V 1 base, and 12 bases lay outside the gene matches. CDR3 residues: CASGLATGGLAGAYSGANVLTF. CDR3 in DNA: TGTGCTAGTGGTTTGGCGACGGGCGGACTAGCGGGGGCCTACTCTGGGGCCAACGTCCTGACTTTC.

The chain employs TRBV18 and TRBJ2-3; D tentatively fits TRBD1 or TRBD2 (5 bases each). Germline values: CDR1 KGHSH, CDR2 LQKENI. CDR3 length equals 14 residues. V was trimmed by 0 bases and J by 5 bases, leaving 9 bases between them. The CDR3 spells CASSPPEGIDTQYF. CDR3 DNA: TGTGCCAGCTCACCACCCGAGGGGATAGATACGCAGTATTTT.

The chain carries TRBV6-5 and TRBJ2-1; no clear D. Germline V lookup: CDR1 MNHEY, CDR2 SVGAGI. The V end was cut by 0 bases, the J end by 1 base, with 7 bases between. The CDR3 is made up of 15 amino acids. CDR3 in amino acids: CASSYSTLSYNEQFF. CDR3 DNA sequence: TGTGCCAGCAGTTACTCGACGCTATCCTACAATGAGCAGTTCTTC.

The CDR3, as DNA: TGCGCCAGCAGCCTTGGTCCCTACACCGGGGAGCTGTTTTTT. Translation: CASSLGPYTGELFF. This chain connects TRBV4-3 to TRBJ2-2, with D unresolved. The CDR3 extends over 14 amino acids. The V gene lost 4 bases and the J gene lost 3 bases, with 9 bases spanning the gap. CDR1 and CDR2 from the germline V gene are LGHNA and YSLEER.

The CDR3: CTSSQPAPSSYNEQFF. In DNA, the CDR3 is TGCACCAGCAGCCAACCAGCCCCAAGCTCCTACAATGAGCAGTTCTTC. J is TRBJ2-1 and V is TRBV1. TRBV1 is shown as a pseudogene. CDR3 length: 16 residues.

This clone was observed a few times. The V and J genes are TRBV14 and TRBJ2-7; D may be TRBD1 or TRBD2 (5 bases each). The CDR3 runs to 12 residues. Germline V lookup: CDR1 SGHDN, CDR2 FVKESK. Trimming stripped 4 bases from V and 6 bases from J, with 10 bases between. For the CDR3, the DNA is TGTGCCAGCAGCCCGGGACGGTCCGAGCAGTACTTC. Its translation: CASSPGRSEQYF.

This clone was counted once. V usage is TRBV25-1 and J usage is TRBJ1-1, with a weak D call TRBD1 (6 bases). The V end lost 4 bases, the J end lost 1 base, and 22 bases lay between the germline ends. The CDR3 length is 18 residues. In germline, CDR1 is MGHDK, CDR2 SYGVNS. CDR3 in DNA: TGTGCCAGCAGTGGTCCTTCGGGGGCGAATGGGTGGAACACTGAAGCTTTCTTT. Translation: CASSGPSGANGWNTEAFF.

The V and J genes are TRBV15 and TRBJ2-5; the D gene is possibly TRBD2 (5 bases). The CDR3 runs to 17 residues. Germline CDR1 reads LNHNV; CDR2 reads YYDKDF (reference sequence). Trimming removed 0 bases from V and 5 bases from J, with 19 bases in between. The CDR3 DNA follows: TGTGCCACCAGCAGAGATTCGTGGGAAGCAGGACTGGAGACCCAGTACTTC. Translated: CATSRDSWEAGLETQYF.

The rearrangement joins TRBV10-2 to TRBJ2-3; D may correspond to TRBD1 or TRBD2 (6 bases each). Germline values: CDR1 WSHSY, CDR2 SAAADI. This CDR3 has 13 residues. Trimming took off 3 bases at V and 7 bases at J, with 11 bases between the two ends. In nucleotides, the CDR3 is TGCGCCAGCAGTGATCAGGGGAGGAATACGCAGTATTTT. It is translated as CASSDQGRNTQYF.

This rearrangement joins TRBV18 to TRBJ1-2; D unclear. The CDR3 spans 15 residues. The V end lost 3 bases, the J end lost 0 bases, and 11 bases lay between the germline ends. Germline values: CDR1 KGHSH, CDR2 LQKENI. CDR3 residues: CASSPDEGTNYGYTF. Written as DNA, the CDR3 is TGTGCCAGCTCACCGGACGAGGGAACTAACTATGGCTACACCTTC.

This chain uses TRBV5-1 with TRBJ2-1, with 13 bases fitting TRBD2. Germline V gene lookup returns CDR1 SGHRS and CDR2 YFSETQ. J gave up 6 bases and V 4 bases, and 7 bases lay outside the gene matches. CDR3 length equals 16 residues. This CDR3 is CASSEGTSGVPNEQFF. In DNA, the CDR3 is TGCGCCAGCAGCGAGGGGACTAGCGGGGTACCCAATGAGCAGTTCTTC.

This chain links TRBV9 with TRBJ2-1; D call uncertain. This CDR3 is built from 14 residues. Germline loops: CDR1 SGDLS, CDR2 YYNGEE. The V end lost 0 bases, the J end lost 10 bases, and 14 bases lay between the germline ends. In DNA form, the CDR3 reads TGTGCCAGCAGCGTAGATTACCAACTCGGGGAGCAGTTCTTC. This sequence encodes CASSVDYQLGEQFF.

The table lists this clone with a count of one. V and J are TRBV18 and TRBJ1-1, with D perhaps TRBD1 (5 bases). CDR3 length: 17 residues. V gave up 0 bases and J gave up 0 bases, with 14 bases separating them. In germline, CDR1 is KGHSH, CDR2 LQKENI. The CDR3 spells CASSPPGRGGLNTEAFF. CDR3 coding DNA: TGTGCCAGCTCACCACCGGGTAGGGGTGGCTTGAACACTGAAGCTTTCTTT.